These T cell receptor beta chains were read from a single sample in a study of T-cell reconstitution after alpha-beta-depleted transplantation in children. Using its own MiXCR run on the PCR reads, TCRdb lists one record per CDR3 protein. The table includes 150,000 to 200,000 distinct CDR3 sequences, just over 14% detected once. Material: PBMCs from the stem cell graft donor, obtained from the stem cell graft. These receptor sequences come from a human donor who donated a stem cell graft to a child with acute lymphoblastic leukemia. Each CDR3 is given without its conserved first and last residue. Fields, in order: J gene, V gene, D gene, CDR3 protein. A D gene is named only where the DNA matches it firmly.

>TRBJ1-2|TRBV2|NA
ASNQQGIYGYT
>TRBJ2-1|TRBV20-1|TRBD2
SARAGLAGAEQF
>TRBJ1-2|TRBV10-3|TRBD1
AISAQGAVGYT
>TRBJ1-5|TRBV24-1|TRBD1
ATETGLVGNQPQH
>TRBJ2-2|TRBV5-1|NA
ASSLYRTGELF
>TRBJ2-7|TRBV7-9|NA
ASSRGNMGGRTYEQY
>TRBJ1-4|TRBV6-5|NA
ASSYSSGGANEKLF
>TRBJ1-2|TRBV7-9|TRBD1
ASSHTLPGTGDGYT
>TRBJ2-7|TRBV25-1|NA
ASSESGERYEQY
>TRBJ2-3|TRBV30|TRBD2
AWSGGGRSTDTQY
>TRBJ2-5|TRBV3-1|TRBD2
ACCQTEREGETQY
>TRBJ2-1|TRBV27|NA
ASTLRTTRSSYNEQF
>TRBJ2-2|TRBV27|TRBD2
AISPTGLAGGPVGELF
>TRBJ1-1|TRBV7-2|TRBD1
ASSPGQADTEAF
>TRBJ2-6|TRBV5-1|NA
ASSFREGANVLT
>TRBJ2-7|TRBV29-1|TRBD1
SVEAPLNRGYSYEQY